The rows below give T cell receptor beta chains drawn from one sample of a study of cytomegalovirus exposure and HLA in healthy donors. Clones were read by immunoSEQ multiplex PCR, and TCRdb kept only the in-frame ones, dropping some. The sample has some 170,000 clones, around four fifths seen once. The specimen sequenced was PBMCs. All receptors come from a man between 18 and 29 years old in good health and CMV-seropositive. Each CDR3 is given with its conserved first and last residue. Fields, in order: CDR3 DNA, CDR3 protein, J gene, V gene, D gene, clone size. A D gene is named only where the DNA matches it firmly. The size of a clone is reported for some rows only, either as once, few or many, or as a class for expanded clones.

TGCGCCAGCAGTCACTTGGGGGGGAACACCGGGGAGCTGTTTTTT | CASSHLGGNTGELFF | TRBJ2-2 | TRBV23-1 | - | -
TGTGCCAGCAGATCAAGCGGCGACAGGGGTAACTACGAGCAGTACTTC | CASRSSGDRGNYEQYF | TRBJ2-7 | TRBV6-6 | TRBD1 | -
TGTGCCAGCAGCTTTGGACAGGGCGATTATGGCTACACCTTC | CASSFGQGDYGYTF | TRBJ1-2 | TRBV7-9 | TRBD1 | -
TGTGCCAGCAGCTTGGACAGGGGGCATAATCCTAATGAAAAACTGTTTTTT | CASSLDRGHNPNEKLFF | TRBJ1-4 | TRBV7-9 | TRBD1 | -
TGTGCCAGCAGCTTAGGCGGATCCTACAATGAGCAGTTCTTC | CASSLGGSYNEQFF | TRBJ2-1 | TRBV7-8 | - | -
TGCGCCAGCAGGGTCCCGCTTTTCCAATGCGACACTGAAGCTTTCTTT | CASRVPLFQCDTEAFF | TRBJ1-1 | TRBV23-1 | - | -
TGTGCCAGCAGCCCCTCAACTGCTGGGGCCAACGTCCTGACTTTC | CASSPSTAGANVLTF | TRBJ2-6 | TRBV6-5 | - | -
TGTGCCATCCGGTCTTCAACGGTAGACGAGCAGTACTTC | CAIRSSTVDEQYF | TRBJ2-7 | TRBV10-3 | - | -
TGTGCCAGCAGTGAGGATGACCCTAACACTGAAGCTTTCTTT | CASSEDDPNTEAFF | TRBJ1-1 | TRBV9 | - | -
TGCGCCAGCAGCCGAACGGTCTACTCTGGAAACACCATATATTTT | CASSRTVYSGNTIYF | TRBJ1-3 | TRBV4-1 | - | once
TGTGCCAGTAGTCCAAGGGGGACAGGGACCAACGAGCAGTACTTC | CASSPRGTGTNEQYF | TRBJ2-7 | TRBV19 | TRBD1 | -
TGTGCCAGCAGCTTTACAGGGGCTAGTGGAAACACCATATATTTT | CASSFTGASGNTIYF | TRBJ1-3 | TRBV5-6 | TRBD1 | -
TGTGCCAGCAGCCAAGAATTGGCGGGTAAGGTCGGGTATGGCTACACCTTC | CASSQELAGKVGYGYTF | TRBJ1-2 | TRBV4-2 | - | -
TGCGCCAGTCAATCAGGATACAATGAGCAGTTCTTC | CASQSGYNEQFF | TRBJ2-1 | TRBV5-1 | - | -
TGTGCCAGCAGCCCCGCGGGACTAGCGGGACTGAGCGAGCAGTACTTC | CASSPAGLAGLSEQYF | TRBJ2-7 | TRBV7-9 | TRBD2 | -
TGTGCCAGCAGCCACGGACTAGCGGGCTCCTACGAGCAGTACTTC | CASSHGLAGSYEQYF | TRBJ2-7 | TRBV7-2 | TRBD2 | -